The sequence of this T cell receptor (beta chain) was determined in a study of blood T cell repertoires in COVID-19. The CDR3 is 16 residues long. Germline V gene data show CDR1 as MNHEY and CDR2 as SVGEGT. V lost 6 bases and J lost 2, with 17 bases in between. TCRdb's table, derived via immunoSEQ multiplex PCR, lists solely in-frame clones and lacks some. The table records some 170,000 clones, roughly 84% of them present only once. This clone was detected only once. Adults between roughly 18 and 95 years of age took part from 24 US areas. What the recovered Cohort 3 donors had was two negative PCRs, clearance, or symptom resolution.

This receptor was taken from a man in his fifties who had recovered from COVID-19. This rearrangement joins TRBV6-2 or TRBV6-3 to TRBJ1-5, with a weak D call TRBD1 (5 bases). Input material: PBMCs or T cells enriched from blood (not recorded which). CDR3 sequence (DNA): TGTGCCAGCAGCCCGGGGGTGAGGAGGGGCAATCAGCCCCAGCATTTT. Protein product: CASSPGVRRGNQPQHF.